Listed here are 29 T cell receptor beta chains from one sample, sequenced in a study of T cells in narcolepsy. The repertoire was sequenced with immunoSEQ multiplex PCR; TCRdb's copy has only in-frame clones and lacks some. The sample contains some 35,000 clones, around four fifths of which appear only once. The source material was CD45RA- memory CD4+ T cells from PBMCs. These receptors were obtained from a human donor with narcolepsy.

This clone came up a few times. The chain has TRBV6-6 and TRBJ2-2; 10 bases fit TRBD1. Trimming removed 4 bases from V and 4 bases from J; junction bases left unmatched: 6. Germline V CDR1 and CDR2: MNHNY, SVGAGI (reference sequence). This CDR3 spans 16 amino acids. The CDR3 loop is CASSSTTGGTTGELFF. CDR3 DNA: TGTGCCAGCAGTTCCACGACAGGGGGCACCACCGGGGAGCTGTTTTTT.

V gene TRBV5-1 combines with J gene TRBJ2-3, with 7 bases identical to TRBD1. Per the germline V gene, CDR1 is SGHRS and CDR2 is YFSETQ. CDR3 length: 14 residues. Trimming took 4 bases from V and 6 from J; bases not matched to a gene: 8. The CDR3 is CASSPWTGGDTQYF. CDR3 bases: TGCGCCAGCAGCCCCTGGACAGGCGGGGATACGCAGTATTTT.

The chain joins TRBV27 to TRBJ2-3; D unclear. Germline lookup yields CDR1 MNHEY and CDR2 SMNVEV (reference sequence). V lost 7 bases and J 1 base, leaving 9 bases between the germline ends. The CDR3 sequence is 13 residues long. For the CDR3, the DNA is TGTGCCAGCACTAGAGGTGGCACAGATACGCAGTATTTT. It codes for CASTRGGTDTQYF.

The V gene is TRBV11-2, the J gene TRBJ2-3, with TRBD2 matching over 7 bases. V lost 5 bases, J lost 0 bases, and 5 bases stayed unmatched. Germline loops: CDR1 SGHAT, CDR2 FQNNGV. There are 15 residues in the CDR3. CDR3 bases: TGTGCCAGCAGCCCTCCTAGCGGAAGCACAGATACGCAGTATTTT. Translation gives CASSPPSGSTDTQYF.

In this sample, this clone turned up a few times. V is TRBV7-9 and J is TRBJ1-2, with D uncertain. Germline CDR1 is SEHNR and CDR2 is FQNEAQ (reference sequence). Trimming left V 5 bases short and J 4 bases short, with 8 bases between. This CDR3 is 12 amino acids long. CDR3 nucleotides: TGTGCCAGCAGCCCCGCCGGCTATGGCTACACCTTC. As protein: CASSPAGYGYTF.

The V gene is TRBV18, the J gene TRBJ2-2, with D unresolved. Trimming cost V 3 bases and J 8 bases, with 13 bases left between them. The CDR3 contains 14 residues. The germline gives CDR1 KGHSH, CDR2 LQKENI. CDR3: CASSPDASLGELFF. CDR3 nucleotides: TGTGCCAGCTCACCCGACGCGTCTTTGGGGGAGCTGTTTTTT.

The CDR3 nucleotides are TGTGCCTGGTCCAGGGGACTAGTAGAGACCCAGTACTTC. Its translation: CAWSRGLVETQYF. V is TRBV30 and J is TRBJ2-5; 8 bases are shared with TRBD2. The CDR3 contains 13 residues. Trimming cost V 5 bases and J 4 bases; bases outside gene matches: 6. From germline, CDR1 is GTSNPN and CDR2 SVGIG (reference sequence).

The chain recombines TRBV6-1 with TRBJ1-4, with D unclear. V was clipped by 7 bases and J by 7 bases, with 13 bases between them. The CDR3 covers 13 residues. The germline CDR1 and CDR2 sequences are MNHNS and SASEGT. The CDR3 reads CASIDPIGEKLFF. The CDR3 region has the DNA TGTGCCAGCATCGACCCGATCGGTGAAAAACTGTTTTTT.

This clone came up a few times. This chain links TRBV9 with TRBJ2-2, with 7 bases matching TRBD2. This CDR3 has 17 amino acids. Germline lookup yields CDR1 SGDLS and CDR2 YYNGEE. V gave up 0 bases and J gave up 5 bases; unmatched junction bases: 10. CDR3 coding DNA: TGTGCCAGCAGCGTAGGGGGGAGGGCGATTTATACCGGGGAGCTGTTTTTT. This translates into CASSVGGRAIYTGELFF.

As regards this clone: Germline and junction disagree at one end, which may indicate a read error. The chain employs TRBV27 and TRBJ1-1; 10 nucleotides match TRBD1. The CDR3 is 13 residues long. In germline, CDR1 is MNHEY, CDR2 SMNVEV (reference sequence). In nucleotides, the CDR3 is TGTGCCAGCAGTTTAACGACAGGGGGCCTGTGGATCTTT. It encodes CASSLTTGGLWIF.

The chain is built from TRBV7-2 and TRBJ2-1, with unresolved D. The CDR3 contains 13 residues. From germline, CDR1 is SGHTA and CDR2 FQGNSA. V was clipped by 3 bases and J by 10 bases, with 13 bases between them. The CDR3: CASSFIGRQEQFF. Here the CDR3 DNA reads TGTGCCAGCAGCTTCATTGGACGACAAGAGCAGTTCTTC. Full variable domain (rest looked up from reference TRBV7-2 and TRBJ2-1): GAGVSQSPSNKVTEKGKDVELRCDPISGHTALYWYRQSLGQGLEFLIYFQGNSAPDKSGLPSDRFSAERTGGSVSTLTIQRTQQEDSAVYLCASSFIGRQEQFFGPGTRLTVL.

The chain couples TRBV7-2 to TRBJ1-1; D not certain. The CDR3 runs 13 residues. Germline V gene lookup returns CDR1 SGHTA and CDR2 FQGNSA. The V gene lost 2 bases and the J gene lost 7 bases, with 11 bases spanning the gap. CDR3 amino acids: CASSLTTNFEAFF. For the CDR3, the DNA is TGTGCCAGCAGCTTAACCACCAATTTTGAAGCTTTCTTT. The complete variable domain, with remaining parts taken from reference TRBV7-2 and TRBJ1-1, reads GAGVSQSPSNKVTEKGKDVELRCDPISGHTALYWYRQSLGQGLEFLIYFQGNSAPDKSGLPSDRFSAERTGGSVSTLTIQRTQQEDSAVYLCASSLTTNFEAFFGQGTRLTVV.

This chain links TRBV27 with TRBJ2-1; 15 nucleotides line up with TRBD2. CDR3 length: 20 residues. The germline CDR1 and CDR2 sequences are MNHEY and SMNVEV (reference sequence). With V trimmed by 5 bases and J by 8 bases, 19 bases remained unmatched. The CDR3 loop is CASSPRTSGRARSPGHEQFF. In DNA, the CDR3 is TGTGCCAGCAGTCCTCGGACTAGCGGGAGGGCCAGATCTCCGGGCCATGAGCAGTTCTTC.

V usage is TRBV5-1 and J usage is TRBJ2-1, with 7 bases that match TRBD2. Germline trimming cut 0 bases from V and 0 bases from J; bases unmatched to any gene: 0. CDR1 is SGHRS, CDR2 YFSETQ, per germline. This CDR3 is 15 amino acids long. CDR3 DNA sequence: TGCGCCAGCAGCTTGGGCGGGAGCTCCTACAATGAGCAGTTCTTC. Translated, it gives CASSLGGSSYNEQFF.

The genes are TRBV18 and TRBJ2-5; 8 nucleotides line up with TRBD2. This CDR3 has 16 residues. Losses at the gene ends were 2 bases for V and 4 bases for J; bases not matched to a gene: 9. Germline loops: CDR1 KGHSH, CDR2 LQKENI. CDR3 sequence (DNA): TGTGCCAGCTCACCAGCCCTAGCCGGGAGGGGAGAGACCCAGTACTTC. Residues: CASSPALAGRGETQYF.

The rearrangement uses TRBV10-3 and TRBJ1-2; the D gene is possibly TRBD1 (5 bases). The CDR3 is made up of 15 amino acids. Germline assignment: CDR1 ENHRY and CDR2 SYGVKD. Trimming removed 3 bases from V and 0 bases from J, with 11 bases in between. For the CDR3, the DNA is TGTGCCATCAGTGATCAGGGCCAGGCTAACTATGGCTACACCTTC. It codes for CAISDQGQANYGYTF.

Relative to its sample, this clone is medium-sized. The chain has TRBV2 and TRBJ1-6, with TRBD1 identical over 9 bases. Germline V gene sequence: CDR1 SNHLY, CDR2 FYNNEI. The J segment lost 8 bases and the V segment lost 5 bases, leaving 4 bases of the junction unmatched. This CDR3 is 14 amino acids long. CDR3 sequence: CASSLDRGDSPLHF. CDR3 sequence (DNA): TGTGCCAGCAGTCTGGACAGGGGTGATTCACCCCTCCACTTT.

This clone showed up just a few times. The gene calls are TRBV7-4 and TRBJ2-7, with D possibly TRBD1 on 6 matching bases. Germline V gene sequence: CDR1 SGHVT, CDR2 SQSDAQ. This CDR3 is 18 amino acids long. The V gene lost 5 bases and the J gene lost 3 bases, with 26 bases spanning the gap. This chain's CDR3 is CASSTMDRDHFILYEQYF. The CDR3 coding sequence is TGTGCCAGCAGCACCATGGACAGAGATCACTTTATACTCTACGAGCAGTACTTC.

This clone occurred once. The V gene is TRBV4-3, the J gene TRBJ1-6; the D gene is possibly TRBD1 (6 bases). CDR3 size: 13 residues. Germline V gives CDR1 LGHNA, CDR2 YSLEER. Trimming removed 2 bases from V and 9 bases from J, with 8 bases in between. CDR3 sequence (DNA): TGCGCCAGCAGCCAAATGGGGGCTTCACCCCTCCACTTT. It codes for CASSQMGASPLHF.

The chain recombines TRBV6-6 with TRBJ2-7; D is perhaps TRBD2 (6 bases). Germline loops: CDR1 MNHNY, CDR2 SVGAGI (reference sequence). The CDR3 has 13 amino acids. Trimming removed 4 bases from V and 7 bases from J, with 14 bases in between. In DNA, the CDR3 is TGTGCCAGCAGTTCCTCGAGGCGGGGAGAGCAGTACTTC. It translates to CASSSSRRGEQYF.

This clone was counted a single time. This chain links TRBV19 with TRBJ1-1; possible D gene TRBD1, 6 bases. V lost 3 bases and J 3 bases, leaving 8 bases between the germline ends. The CDR3 is 13 amino acids. The V gene's germline CDR1 is LNHDA and CDR2 SQIVND (reference sequence). The CDR3 coding sequence is TGTGCCAGTAGTATGAACAGGGACACTGAAGCTTTCTTT. Its translation is CASSMNRDTEAFF.

The genes are TRBV19 and TRBJ2-1; tentative D call: TRBD2 (5 bases). The CDR3 contains 14 residues. V was clipped by 4 bases and J by 1 base, with 8 bases between them. Germline values: CDR1 LNHDA, CDR2 SQIVND (reference sequence). The CDR3: CASSRTPSYNEQFF. CDR3 DNA sequence: TGTGCCAGTAGTAGGACTCCATCCTACAATGAGCAGTTCTTC.

The chain carries TRBV27 and TRBJ1-1; D is perhaps TRBD1 (5 bases). The germline CDR1 and CDR2 sequences are MNHEY and SMNVEV (reference sequence). The CDR3 is 16 amino acids. Deletions cut 0 bases from V and 1 base from J, with 12 bases between. In DNA, the CDR3 is TGTGCCAGCAGTTTATCTCCCGGGACGGGGAACACTGAAGCTTTCTTT. Protein sequence: CASSLSPGTGNTEAFF.

V and J are TRBV6-6 and TRBJ2-1; TRBD2 might be the D (7 bases). The CDR3 has 14 amino acids. Deletions cut 6 bases from V and 7 bases from J, with 16 bases between. Germline V gives CDR1 MNHNY, CDR2 SVGAGI (reference sequence). Here the CDR3 reads CASRRTGRGNEQFF. CDR3 DNA sequence: TGTGCCAGCAGACGCACAGGGAGGGGGAATGAGCAGTTCTTC.

CDR3 nucleotide sequence: TGTGCCAGCAGCTTCGACAGAGCGGGCGAGCAGTACTTC. Translation gives CASSFDRAGEQYF. V is TRBV11-3 and J is TRBJ2-7; possible D gene TRBD2, 6 bases. Trimming removed 3 bases from V and 6 bases from J, with 12 bases in between. The CDR3 spans 13 residues. CDR1 and CDR2 from the germline V gene are SGHNT and YENEEA.

V gene TRBV13 combines with J gene TRBJ1-1; D unresolved. V dropped 5 bases and J dropped 0 bases, with 10 bases sitting between them. Germline CDR1 is PRHDT and CDR2 is FYEKMQ (reference sequence). The CDR3 runs to 14 residues. The CDR3 DNA sequence: TGTGCCAGCAGCAGAGGGAGCTTGAACACTGAAGCTTTCTTT. This codes for CASSRGSLNTEAFF.

The rearrangement uses TRBV4-3 and TRBJ2-1; 7 nucleotides match TRBD1. The CDR3 is 16 residues long. V shed 1 base and J 4 bases; nucleotides not matched to a gene: 7. Looked up from germline, CDR1 is LGHNA and CDR2 is YSLEER. CDR3 coding DNA: TGCGCCAGCAGCCAAGTTGGCAGGGGGATGTACAATGAGCAGTTCTTC. Encoded protein: CASSQVGRGMYNEQFF.

The chain combines TRBV6-1 with TRBJ1-5; 7 bases agree with TRBD1. Germline CDR1 reads MNHNS; CDR2 reads SASEGT. The CDR3 totals 14 residues. Trimming at V came to 3 bases and at J to 9 bases, leaving 8 bases not matched to a gene. CDR3 in amino acids: CASSDRDSVRPQHF. In nucleotides, the CDR3 is TGTGCCAGCAGTGACCGGGACAGCGTCCGGCCCCAGCATTTT.

CDR3 region: CASRGGVAGELFF. For the CDR3, the DNA is TGTGCCAGCAGGGGCGGGGTGGCCGGGGAGCTGTTTTTT. This chain links TRBV7-2 with TRBJ2-2; D possibly corresponds to TRBD2 (6 bases). V gave up 6 bases and J gave up 6 bases, with 11 bases separating them. The CDR3 has 13 residues. The germline gives CDR1 SGHTA, CDR2 FQGNSA.